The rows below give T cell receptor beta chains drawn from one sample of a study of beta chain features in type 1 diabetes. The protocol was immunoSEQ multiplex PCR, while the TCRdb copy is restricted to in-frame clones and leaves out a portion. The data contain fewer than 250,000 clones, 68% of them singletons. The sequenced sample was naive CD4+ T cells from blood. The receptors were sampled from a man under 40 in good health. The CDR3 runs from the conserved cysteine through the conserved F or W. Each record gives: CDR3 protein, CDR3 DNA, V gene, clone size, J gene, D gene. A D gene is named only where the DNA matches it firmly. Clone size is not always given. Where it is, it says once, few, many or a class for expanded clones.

CDR3: CASSMLAGSTDTQYF; DNA: TGTGCCAGCAGTATGTTAGCGGGATCCACAGATACGCAGTATTTT; V: TRBV2; size: once; J: TRBJ2-3; D: TRBD2
CDR3: CASSEQSNTEAFF; DNA: TGTGCCAGCAGTGAACAGTCGAACACTGAAGCTTTCTTT; V: TRBV25-1; size: few; J: TRBJ1-1; D: .
CDR3: CAWNNFGPIYEQYF; DNA: TGTGCCTGGAATAATTTCGGACCGATCTACGAGCAGTACTTC; V: TRBV30; size: few; J: TRBJ2-7; D: .
CDR3: CASSSVYNEQFF; DNA: TGTGCCAGCAGCTCCGTCTACAATGAGCAGTTCTTC; V: TRBV5-4; size: .; J: TRBJ2-1; D: .
CDR3: CASSGTGQETQYF; DNA: TGTGCCAGCAGTGGGACAGGCCAAGAGACCCAGTACTTC; V: TRBV25-1; size: .; J: TRBJ2-5; D: TRBD1
CDR3: CASSLVEGNQETQYF; DNA: TGTGCCAGCAGCTTAGTAGAGGGGAACCAAGAGACCCAGTACTTC; V: TRBV11-2; size: .; J: TRBJ2-5; D: .
CDR3: CASSPGAGPLYNEQFF; DNA: TGTGCCAGCAGCCCCGGCGCGGGACCTCTTTACAATGAGCAGTTCTTC; V: TRBV13; size: .; J: TRBJ2-1; D: .
CDR3: CASSLAWRYEQYF; DNA: TGTGCCAGCAGCTTAGCGTGGCGCTACGAGCAGTACTTC; V: TRBV7-2; size: .; J: TRBJ2-7; D: .
CDR3: CASSEISIGSGYNEQFF; DNA: TGTGCCAGCAGTGAAATCTCGATCGGGAGTGGGTACAATGAGCAGTTCTTC; V: TRBV25-1; size: .; J: TRBJ2-1; D: .
CDR3: CAWSRTTSYNEQFF; DNA: TGTGCCTGGAGTCGGACGACTAGCTACAATGAGCAGTTCTTC; V: TRBV30; size: .; J: TRBJ2-1; D: .
CDR3: CAATSTLQETQYF; DNA: TGTGCCGCCACAAGTACCCTACAAGAGACCCAGTACTTC; V: TRBV25-1; size: once; J: TRBJ2-5; D: .
CDR3: CASSLRAGDTEAFF; DNA: TGTGCCAGCAGCTTAAGGGCCGGAGACACTGAAGCTTTCTTT; V: TRBV9; size: .; J: TRBJ1-1; D: .
CDR3: CAWSVLDRGDEQFF; DNA: TGTGCCTGGAGTGTACTGGACAGGGGCGATGAGCAGTTCTTC; V: TRBV30; size: few; J: TRBJ2-1; D: TRBD1
CDR3: CAWSESQETQYF; DNA: TGTGCCTGGAGTGAATCCCAAGAGACCCAGTACTTC; V: TRBV30; size: few; J: TRBJ2-5; D: .
CDR3: CSVRGQGADQPQHF; DNA: TGCAGCGTCCGGGGACAGGGGGCGGATCAGCCCCAGCATTTT; V: TRBV29-1; size: once; J: TRBJ1-5; D: TRBD1
CDR3: CAWSSGTGWNSPLHF; DNA: TGTGCCTGGAGTTCCGGGACAGGGTGGAATTCACCCCTCCACTTT; V: TRBV30; size: .; J: TRBJ1-6; D: TRBD1
CDR3: CASSVPGSGANVLTF; DNA: TGTGCCAGCAGCGTGCCTGGCTCTGGGGCCAACGTCCTGACTTTC; V: TRBV9; size: .; J: TRBJ2-6; D: .
CDR3: CASSVRDGDEQFF; DNA: TGTGCCAGCAGTGTGAGAGACGGGGATGAGCAGTTCTTC; V: TRBV9; size: .; J: TRBJ2-1; D: .
CDR3: CASSLSTGGPVREQYF; DNA: TGTGCCAGCAGCCTTAGTACCGGGGGGCCTGTGAGGGAGCAGTACTTC; V: TRBV9; size: once; J: TRBJ2-7; D: .
CDR3: CASSPFSAATVAQYF; DNA: TGTGCCAGCAGCCCGTTCTCAGCGGCCACAGTGGCCCAGTACTTC; V: TRBV5-4; size: .; J: TRBJ2-5; D: .
CDR3: CASSLDRSPAKNIQYF; DNA: TGTGCCAGCAGCTTAGACAGGTCGCCGGCCAAAAACATTCAGTACTTC; V: TRBV7-2; size: .; J: TRBJ2-4; D: .
CDR3: CASSSLQTQYF; DNA: TGTGCCAGCAGCTCTCTGCAGACCCAGTACTTC; V: TRBV5-4; size: few; J: TRBJ2-5; D: .
CDR3: CASSVELAGVGEQYF; DNA: TGTGCCAGCAGCGTAGAACTAGCGGGAGTAGGAGAGCAGTACTTC; V: TRBV9; size: few; J: TRBJ2-7; D: TRBD2
CDR3: CASSLTGVEKLFF; DNA: TGTGCCAGCAGCTTGACAGGGGTGGAAAAACTGTTTTTT; V: TRBV7-9; size: .; J: TRBJ1-4; D: TRBD1
CDR3: CASSQGEGQAYEQYF; DNA: TGTGCCAGCAGCCAAGGGGAGGGACAGGCCTACGAGCAGTACTTC; V: TRBV4-2; size: .; J: TRBJ2-7; D: .
CDR3: CSVDAGIGETQYF; DNA: TGCAGCGTTGACGCAGGGATAGGAGAGACCCAGTACTTC; V: TRBV29-1; size: .; J: TRBJ2-5; D: .
CDR3: CASSLAMGQSQETQYF; DNA: TGTGCCAGCAGCTTAGCAATGGGACAGTCACAAGAGACCCAGTACTTC; V: TRBV13; size: .; J: TRBJ2-5; D: TRBD1
CDR3: CAWSVSIGYNEQFF; DNA: TGTGCCTGGAGTGTTTCAATAGGGTACAATGAGCAGTTCTTC; V: TRBV30; size: .; J: TRBJ2-1; D: .
CDR3: CAISVGQGELEETQYF; DNA: TGTGCCATCAGTGTCGGACAGGGCGAATTGGAAGAGACCCAGTACTTC; V: TRBV10-3; size: .; J: TRBJ2-5; D: TRBD1
CDR3: CASRAGRGEQYF; DNA: TGTGCCAGCAGGGCAGGGAGAGGTGAGCAGTACTTC; V: TRBV25-1; size: few; J: TRBJ2-7; D: .
CDR3: CSASDNYGYTF; DNA: TGCAGTGCTAGTGACAACTATGGCTACACCTTC; V: TRBV20-1; size: .; J: TRBJ1-2; D: .
CDR3: CASRPPGQGAEETQYF; DNA: TGTGCCAGCAGACCCCCGGGACAGGGGGCGGAAGAGACCCAGTACTTC; V: TRBV28; size: .; J: TRBJ2-5; D: TRBD1
CDR3: CASSLAVGMNTEAFF; DNA: TGCGCCAGCAGCTTGGCCGTTGGAATGAACACTGAAGCTTTCTTT; V: TRBV5-1; size: .; J: TRBJ1-1; D: .
CDR3: CASSLGSNYNEQFF; DNA: TGTGCCAGCAGCTTAGGGTCTAACTACAATGAGCAGTTCTTC; V: TRBV11-2; size: few; J: TRBJ2-1; D: .
CDR3: CASSLQSDTDTQYF; DNA: TGCGCCAGCAGCTTACAAAGTGACACAGATACGCAGTATTTT; V: TRBV5-1; size: few; J: TRBJ2-3; D: .
CDR3: CAWIPDRYNEQFF; DNA: TGTGCCTGGATCCCGGACAGATACAATGAGCAGTTCTTC; V: TRBV30; size: .; J: TRBJ2-1; D: .
CDR3: CASSPGDRGGNNQPQHF; DNA: TGTGCCAGCAGCCCCGGGGACAGGGGCGGCAACAATCAGCCCCAGCATTTT; V: TRBV9; size: once; J: TRBJ1-5; D: TRBD1
CDR3: CASSHEGSPHGEQFF; DNA: TGTGCCAGCAGCCACGAAGGGTCACCCCATGGGGAGCAGTTCTTC; V: TRBV7-9; size: .; J: TRBJ2-1; D: .
CDR3: CASIQSTGGYNEQFF; DNA: TGTGCCAGCATTCAGTCGACAGGGGGGTACAATGAGCAGTTCTTC; V: TRBV2; size: .; J: TRBJ2-1; D: TRBD1
CDR3: CASSVGGTGTDTQYF; DNA: TGTGCCAGCAGCGTAGGTGGGACAGGCACAGATACGCAGTATTTT; V: TRBV9; size: .; J: TRBJ2-3; D: TRBD1
CDR3: CASSQAGELFF; DNA: TGTGCCAGCAGCCAGGCCGGGGAGCTGTTTTTT; V: TRBV11-2; size: .; J: TRBJ2-2; D: .
CDR3: CASSPLRAYEQYF; DNA: TGTGCCAGCAGCCCCCTGAGGGCCTACGAGCAGTACTTC; V: TRBV11-2; size: .; J: TRBJ2-7; D: .
CDR3: CAWIQTRVVF; DNA: TGTGCCTGGATCCAAACCAGGGTAGTCTTC; V: TRBV30; size: few; J: TRBJ2-1; D: .
CDR3: CAWSEGLAGHEQFF; DNA: TGTGCCTGGAGTGAGGGACTAGCGGGACATGAGCAGTTCTTC; V: TRBV30; size: .; J: TRBJ2-1; D: TRBD2
CDR3: CAIGDREPSGYTF; DNA: TGTGCCATCGGGGACAGGGAGCCTAGCGGCTACACCTTC; V: TRBV10-3; size: .; J: TRBJ1-2; D: TRBD1
CDR3: CASSLWPRTEAFF; DNA: TGTGCCAGCAGCTTATGGCCCAGGACTGAAGCTTTCTTT; V: TRBV11-2; size: .; J: TRBJ1-1; D: .